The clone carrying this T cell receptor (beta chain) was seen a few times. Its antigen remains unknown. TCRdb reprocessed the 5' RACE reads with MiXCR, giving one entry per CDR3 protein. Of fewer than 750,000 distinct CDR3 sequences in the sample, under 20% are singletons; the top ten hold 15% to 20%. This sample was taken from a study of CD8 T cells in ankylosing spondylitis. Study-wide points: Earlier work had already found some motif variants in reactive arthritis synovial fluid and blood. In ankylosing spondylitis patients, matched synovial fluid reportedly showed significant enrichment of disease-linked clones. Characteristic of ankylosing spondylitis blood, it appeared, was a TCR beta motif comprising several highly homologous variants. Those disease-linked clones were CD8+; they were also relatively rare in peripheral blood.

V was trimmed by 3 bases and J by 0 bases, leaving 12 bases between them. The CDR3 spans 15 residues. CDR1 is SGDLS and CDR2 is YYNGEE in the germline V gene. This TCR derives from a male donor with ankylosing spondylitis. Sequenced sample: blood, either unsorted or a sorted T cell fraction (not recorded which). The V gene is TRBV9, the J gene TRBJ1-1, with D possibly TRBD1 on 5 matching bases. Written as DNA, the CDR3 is TGTGCCAGCAGCGCCGGGACCTTCATGAACACTGAAGCTTTCTTT. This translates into CASSAGTFMNTEAFF.